A single sample gave rise to the 14 T cell receptor beta chains below, sequenced in a study of OX40 agonist ivuxolimab in advanced cancers. TCRdb keeps only in-frame clones here, not all; method: immunoSEQ multiplex PCR. The sample lists roughly 61,000 clones; roughly 85% were seen once. This material consisted of CD4+ or CD8+ T cells sorted from blood, taken in a trial of the OX40 agonist ivuxolimab. These receptors came from an adult with an advanced solid tumor such as melanoma, head and neck, liver or kidney cancer.

The chain recombines TRBV6-5 with TRBJ2-3; the D is unclear. The length of the CDR3 is 13 residues. Germline V CDR1 and CDR2: MNHEY, SVGAGI. The V and J ends lost 10 bases and 0 bases respectively, with 11 bases between them. For the CDR3, the DNA is TGTGCCATCCAACGAGACAGCACAGATACGCAGTATTTT. Protein: CAIQRDSTDTQYF.

The chain has TRBV11-2 and TRBJ1-1; no clear D gene. Germline loops: CDR1 SGHAT, CDR2 FQNNGV. Trimming removed 6 bases at V and 0 bases at J, with 11 bases between. CDR3 length equals 14 residues. CDR3: CASRRAFMNTEAFF. CDR3 coding DNA: TGTGCCAGCAGACGGGCCTTTATGAACACTGAAGCTTTCTTT.

In its sample, this clone was seen once. The chain links TRBV5-1 to TRBJ2-1; 9 bases agree with TRBD2. Germline CDR1 SGHRS, CDR2 YFSETQ. Germline trimming cut 0 bases from V and 5 bases from J; bases unmatched to any gene: 12. The CDR3 is 18 residues long. The CDR3 protein is CASSLGYRRAGGNNEQFF. CDR3 DNA: TGCGCCAGCAGCTTGGGGTATAGAAGGGCGGGAGGGAACAATGAGCAGTTCTTC.

The CDR3 bases are TGCGCCAGCAGCCAAGCGGGACTAGCGGCTACAGATACGCAGTATTTT. This translates into CASSQAGLAATDTQYF. The chain carries TRBV4-1 and TRBJ2-3, with TRBD2 matching 11 bases. The germline gives CDR1 MGHRA, CDR2 YSYEKL. The CDR3 is 16 amino acids. V lost 1 base and J lost 3; bases outside the gene matches: 3.

The rearrangement uses TRBV4-1 and TRBJ1-6; 7 bases fit TRBD1. V lost 0 bases and J lost 8; bases outside the gene matches: 7. Germline assignment: CDR1 MGHRA and CDR2 YSYEKL. The CDR3 covers 16 residues. The CDR3 here is CASSQDFRQGDSPLHF. Here the CDR3 DNA reads TGCGCCAGCAGCCAAGACTTTCGACAGGGTGATTCACCCCTCCACTTT.

Only one count was recorded for this clone. The V call is TRBV11-2, the J call TRBJ2-1; the D gene is possibly TRBD2 (5 bases). Per the germline V gene, CDR1 is SGHAT and CDR2 is FQNNGV. There are 15 residues in the CDR3. V lost 4 bases and J lost 8, with 18 bases in between. Here the CDR3 DNA reads TGTGCCAGCAGCTCGCCCTACCGGGAAGCCGATGAGCAGTTCTTC. Protein sequence: CASSSPYREADEQFF.

This sequence joins TRBV27 and TRBJ2-4, with 7 bases identical to TRBD1. Germline loops: CDR1 MNHEY, CDR2 SMNVEV (reference sequence). With 3 bases clipped from V and 4 bases from J, the junction kept 6 bases outside the gene matches. CDR3 length: 15 amino acids. CDR3 DNA sequence: TGTGCCAGCAGTTTGTCGGGGACAGATAAAAACATTCAGTACTTC. Amino acid sequence: CASSLSGTDKNIQYF.

The chain recombines TRBV11-2 with TRBJ2-7; 9 nucleotides line up with TRBD1. The V and J ends lost 3 bases and 3 bases, in that order; junction bases with no gene match: 3. CDR3 length equals 14 residues. The germline V gene has CDR1 SGHAT and CDR2 FQNNGV. CDR3 nucleotides: TGTGCCAGCAGCTTGGACAGGGGCGGCTACGAGCAGTACTTC. This translates into CASSLDRGGYEQYF.

This rearrangement joins TRBV21-1 to TRBJ2-4; the tabulated D call, TRBD2, remains unverified against the DNA. TRBV21-1 is a pseudogene. The CDR3 spans 18 residues. In nucleotides, the CDR3 is TGTGCCAGCAGCAAAGCCAACCCTGGGACTCGAGCCAAAAACATTCAGTACTTC. It yields the protein CASSKANPGTRAKNIQYF.

The rearrangement links TRBV20-1 to TRBJ1-2; TRBD1 matches 8 bases. V dropped 6 bases and J dropped 13; count of bases not matched to a gene: 10. CDR1 DFQATT and CDR2 SNEGSKA come from the germline V gene (reference sequence). This CDR3 comprises 11 residues. The CDR3 region is CSAGFPGGGTF. In DNA form, the CDR3 reads TGCAGTGCGGGGTTCCCAGGGGGCGGCACCTTC.

The chain recombines TRBV2 with TRBJ1-5; D possibly corresponds to TRBD1 (5 bases). This CDR3 region has 15 residues. Trimming left V 7 bases short and J 0 bases short, with 13 bases between. Germline lookup yields CDR1 SNHLY and CDR2 FYNNEI. The DNA of the CDR3 is TGTGCCAGCACTCGGGGGGGAAATAGCAATCAGCCCCAGCATTTT. Protein sequence: CASTRGGNSNQPQHF.

J is TRBJ2-5 and V is TRBV6-5, with 11 positions matching TRBD1. The closer fit of TRBJ2-7 to the DNA end suggests the J call may be wrong. The CDR3 contains 13 residues. Germline CDR1 is MNHEY and CDR2 is SVGAGI. The CDR3 DNA follows: TGTGCCAGCAGTTCGGACAGGGGGCTCGAGCAGTACTTC. Residues: CASSSDRGLEQYF.

This clone was found a few times. J is TRBJ1-2 and V is TRBV5-6, with a weak D call TRBD1 (6 bases). The V gene's germline CDR1 is SGHDT and CDR2 YYEEEE. CDR3 length: 14 amino acids. V was clipped by 3 bases and J by 8 bases, with 17 bases between them. The CDR3 sequence: CASSSGHAVGGYTF. CDR3 nucleotide sequence: TGTGCCAGCAGCTCGGGACATGCGGTGGGGGGCTACACCTTC.

The V call is TRBV27, the J call TRBJ2-5; weak D call: TRBD1 (6 bases). Per germline, CDR1 MNHEY and CDR2 SMNVEV (reference sequence). Trimming removed 2 bases from V and 4 bases from J, with 14 bases in between. The CDR3 sequence is 15 residues long. The DNA of the CDR3 is TGTGCCAGCAGTTTAGTTAGGACAGTGGGAGAGACCCAGTACTTC. It translates to CASSLVRTVGETQYF.